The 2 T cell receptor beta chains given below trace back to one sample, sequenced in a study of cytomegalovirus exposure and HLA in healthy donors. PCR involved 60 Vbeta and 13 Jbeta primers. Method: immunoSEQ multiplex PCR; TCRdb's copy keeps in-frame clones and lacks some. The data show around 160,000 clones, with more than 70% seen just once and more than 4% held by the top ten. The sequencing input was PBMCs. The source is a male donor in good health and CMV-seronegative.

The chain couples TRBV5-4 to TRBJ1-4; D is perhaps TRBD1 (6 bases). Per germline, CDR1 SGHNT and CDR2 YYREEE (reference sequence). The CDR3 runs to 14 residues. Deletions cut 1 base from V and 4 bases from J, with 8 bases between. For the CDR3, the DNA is TGTGCCAGCAGCTTGAGACAGGATAATGAAAAACTGTTTTTT. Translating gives CASSLRQDNEKLFF.

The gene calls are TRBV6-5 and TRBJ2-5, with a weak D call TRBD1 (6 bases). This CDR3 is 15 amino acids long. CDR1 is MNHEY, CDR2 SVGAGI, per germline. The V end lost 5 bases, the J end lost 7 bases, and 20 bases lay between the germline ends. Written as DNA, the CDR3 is TGTGCCAGCAGTAAACAGGGTGGAGGTACTGTGACCCAGTACTTC. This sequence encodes CASSKQGGGTVTQYF.